These 4 T cell receptor beta chains came from one sample sequenced in a study of T cell responses to AZD1222 COVID-19 vaccine. Sequencing was performed with immunoSEQ multiplex PCR; in TCRdb, only in-frame clones are kept and a portion is missing. The data hold 150,000 to 200,000 clones, with approximately 90% observed a single time. The sequencing here drew on peripheral blood, taken 28 days after the second dose of the MenACWY control vaccine. All receptors derive from an adult who received the MenACWY meningococcal vaccine as a control.

The chain uses TRBV19 and TRBJ2-3, with 16 bases fitting TRBD2. The V gene end was trimmed by 3 bases and the J gene end by 1 base; junction bases not matched to a gene: 4. In germline, CDR1 is LNHDA, CDR2 SQIVND (reference sequence). The CDR3 is made up of 18 amino acids. CDR3 DNA: TGTGCCAGTAGTATGGGACTAGCGGGAGGGACTGGCACAGATACGCAGTATTTT. Translation gives CASSMGLAGGTGTDTQYF.

The rearrangement uses TRBV11-3 and TRBJ2-1, with D unclear. CDR3 length: 13 residues. The V end was cut by 5 bases, the J end by 3 bases, with 8 bases between. Per the germline V gene, CDR1 is SGHNT and CDR2 is YENEEA. The CDR3 coding sequence is TGTGCCAGCAGCCAGTCCGGCTACAATGAGCAGTTCTTC. This gives the protein CASSQSGYNEQFF.

V gene TRBV24-1 combines with J gene TRBJ1-2; no firm D call. Germline lookup yields CDR1 KGHDR and CDR2 SFDVKD. This CDR3 is 14 amino acids long. Trimming removed 4 bases at V and 4 bases at J, with 12 bases between. The CDR3, as DNA: TGTGCCACCAGTGACTCCGGACGAGGCTATGGCTACACCTTC. This translates into CATSDSGRGYGYTF.

This chain joins TRBV11-2 and TRBJ2-1; no firm D call. The ends were cut back, 1 base at V and 8 bases at J, with 9 bases in the middle. Germline CDR1 reads SGHAT; CDR2 reads FQNNGV. This CDR3 is 13 amino acids long. CDR3 DNA: TGTGCCAGCAGCTTAGTAACAGTCGATGAGCAGTTCTTC. It yields the protein CASSLVTVDEQFF.